These T cell receptor beta chains were read from a single sample in a study of blood T cell repertoires in COVID-19. Libraries were prepared by immunoSEQ multiplex PCR; TCRdb keeps only in-frame clonotypes and omits some of them. The sample includes approximately 200,000 clones, 80% to 85% of them seen just once. The sample consisted of peripheral blood. The receptors derive from a woman aged 25 to 39 with acute or convalescent COVID-19. The CDR3 runs from the conserved cysteine through the conserved F or W. The D gene is left open where the match is weak. Where a row states a size, it is once, few, many or the class of an expanded clone; other rows omit it.

TRBJ2-5	TRBV5-1	once	.	TGCGCCAGCAGCTCGGTCGGGATTCAAGAGACCCAGTACTTC	CASSSVGIQETQYF
TRBJ2-7	TRBV6-2/TRBV6-3	.	.	TGTGCCAGCAGCCCTAGGGGCGAGCAGTACTTC	CASSPRGEQYF
TRBJ1-3	TRBV7-2	.	TRBD1	TGTGCCAGCAGCTTGGGGGACAGGGTCTCTGGAAACACCATATATTTT	CASSLGDRVSGNTIYF
TRBJ1-4	TRBV2	.	TRBD1	TGTGCCAGCAGCAAAAGACAGGGGTTAGATGAAAAACTGTTTTTT	CASSKRQGLDEKLFF
TRBJ2-1	TRBV19	.	.	TGTGCCAGTAGCTCACAATTAGAGCAGTTCTTC	CASSSQLEQFF
TRBJ2-1	TRBV29-1	once	TRBD2	TGCAGCGTTGATTTGGTAGCGGGAGAGGGTGAGCAGTTCTTC	CSVDLVAGEGEQFF
TRBJ1-5	TRBV19	.	TRBD1	TGTGCCAGTAGTATAGGCCGACTTACAGGGGGACTCAATCAGCCCCAGCATTTT	CASSIGRLTGGLNQPQHF
TRBJ1-5	TRBV23-1	.	TRBD1	TGCGCCAGCCGACAGGGCCACCGGGACAGGGTTGGATTT	CASRQGHRDRVGF
TRBJ1-2	TRBV25-1	.	TRBD1	TGTGCCAGCAGTGAAGGGACAGGTCCCTATGGCTACACCTTC	CASSEGTGPYGYTF
TRBJ1-4	TRBV28	.	.	TGTGCCAGCAGAAAACAGGGATCTAATGAAAAACTGTTTTTT	CASRKQGSNEKLFF
TRBJ2-7	TRBV6-5	once	.	TGTGCCAGCAGTTACGGGGCTAGTCGGGACGAGCAGTACTTC	CASSYGASRDEQYF
TRBJ1-1	TRBV27	.	TRBD1	TGTGCCAGCAGTTTCCCCGACAGGGGGCGGACTGAAGCTTTCTTT	CASSFPDRGRTEAFF
TRBJ1-2	TRBV3-1/TRBV3-2	.	TRBD1	TGTGCCAGCAGTTCCAATCGAGGGACAGGGACCCCTAACTATGGCTACACCTTC	CASSSNRGTGTPNYGYTF
TRBJ1-5	TRBV19	.	.	TGTGCCAGTAGTATACTCAGGACAAGTCAGAATAGCAATCAGCCCCAGCATTTT	CASSILRTSQNSNQPQHF
TRBJ2-1	TRBV27	.	TRBD2	TGTGCCAGCAGTTTCCAACTAGCGGGAGGGCCTCACAATGAGCAGTTCTTC	CASSFQLAGGPHNEQFF
TRBJ1-1	TRBV5-6	.	TRBD1	TGTGCCAGCAGCTTAACACAGGGGGCGGCTTTCTTT	CASSLTQGAAFF
TRBJ1-4	TRBV2	.	TRBD1	TGTGCCAGCAGCCCGACAGGGGGCAGCGGTGAAAAACTGTTTTTT	CASSPTGGSGEKLFF
TRBJ1-2	TRBV6-4	few	.	TGTGCCAGCAGTGACCGGGAGTATGGCTACACCTTC	CASSDREYGYTF
TRBJ1-1	TRBV20-1	few	TRBD1	TGCAGTGCTAGTGCCGCCGGGACAGTGGGTCCTTTCTTT	CSASAAGTVGPFF
TRBJ2-7	TRBV29-1	.	.	TGCAGCGTTGAACTCGCGGGACTTGGGTACGAGCAGTACTTC	CSVELAGLGYEQYF
TRBJ1-6	TRBV5-1	many	.	TGCGCCAGCAGCTTGGCAGGGGTTAATTCACCCCTCCACTTT	CASSLAGVNSPLHF
TRBJ2-3	TRBV5-4	.	TRBD1	TGTGCCAGCAGCTCGAGACAGGGACAAGATACGCAGTATTTT	CASSSRQGQDTQYF
TRBJ2-5	TRBV7-2	.	.	TGTGCCAGCAGCGCCACTAGCCCCTGGGGTCTCCTTCCAAAAGAGACCCAGTACTTC	CASSATSPWGLLPKETQYF
TRBJ1-2	TRBV15	.	.	TGTGCCACCAGCAGAGCCGGGACTCTTCTTCGCTACACCTTC	CATSRAGTLLRYTF
TRBJ1-4	TRBV28	.	TRBD1	TGTGCCAGCAGTACCCACCGACAGGGTCTGACTAATGAAAAACTGTTTTTT	CASSTHRQGLTNEKLFF
TRBJ1-5	TRBV2	.	.	TGTGCCAGCAGGGAGGACAGCAATCAGCCCCAGCATTTT	CASREDSNQPQHF
TRBJ1-4	TRBV5-1	.	TRBD1	TGCGCCAGCAGCACGGGACAGCCAAATGAAAAACTGTTTTTT	CASSTGQPNEKLFF
TRBJ2-4	TRBV15	.	.	TGTGCCACCAGCAGGGCGGAGTCCATTAGCATTCAGTACTTC	CATSRAESISIQYF
TRBJ2-2	TRBV9	once	TRBD1	TGTGCCAGTAGACAGGGGACCGGGGAGCTGTTTTTT	CASRQGTGELFF
TRBJ1-3	TRBV30	.	.	TGTGCCTGGAGTCTAGGAAACCCGGAGTCTGGAAACACCATATATTTT	CAWSLGNPESGNTIYF
TRBJ2-1	TRBV10-3	.	TRBD1	TGTGCCATCCCAGGGGGTTCCTACAATGAGCAGTTCTTC	CAIPGGSYNEQFF
TRBJ1-5	TRBV3-1/TRBV3-2	few	.	TGTGCCAGCAGCACGACAGTTTATAGCAATCAGCCCCAGCATTTT	CASSTTVYSNQPQHF